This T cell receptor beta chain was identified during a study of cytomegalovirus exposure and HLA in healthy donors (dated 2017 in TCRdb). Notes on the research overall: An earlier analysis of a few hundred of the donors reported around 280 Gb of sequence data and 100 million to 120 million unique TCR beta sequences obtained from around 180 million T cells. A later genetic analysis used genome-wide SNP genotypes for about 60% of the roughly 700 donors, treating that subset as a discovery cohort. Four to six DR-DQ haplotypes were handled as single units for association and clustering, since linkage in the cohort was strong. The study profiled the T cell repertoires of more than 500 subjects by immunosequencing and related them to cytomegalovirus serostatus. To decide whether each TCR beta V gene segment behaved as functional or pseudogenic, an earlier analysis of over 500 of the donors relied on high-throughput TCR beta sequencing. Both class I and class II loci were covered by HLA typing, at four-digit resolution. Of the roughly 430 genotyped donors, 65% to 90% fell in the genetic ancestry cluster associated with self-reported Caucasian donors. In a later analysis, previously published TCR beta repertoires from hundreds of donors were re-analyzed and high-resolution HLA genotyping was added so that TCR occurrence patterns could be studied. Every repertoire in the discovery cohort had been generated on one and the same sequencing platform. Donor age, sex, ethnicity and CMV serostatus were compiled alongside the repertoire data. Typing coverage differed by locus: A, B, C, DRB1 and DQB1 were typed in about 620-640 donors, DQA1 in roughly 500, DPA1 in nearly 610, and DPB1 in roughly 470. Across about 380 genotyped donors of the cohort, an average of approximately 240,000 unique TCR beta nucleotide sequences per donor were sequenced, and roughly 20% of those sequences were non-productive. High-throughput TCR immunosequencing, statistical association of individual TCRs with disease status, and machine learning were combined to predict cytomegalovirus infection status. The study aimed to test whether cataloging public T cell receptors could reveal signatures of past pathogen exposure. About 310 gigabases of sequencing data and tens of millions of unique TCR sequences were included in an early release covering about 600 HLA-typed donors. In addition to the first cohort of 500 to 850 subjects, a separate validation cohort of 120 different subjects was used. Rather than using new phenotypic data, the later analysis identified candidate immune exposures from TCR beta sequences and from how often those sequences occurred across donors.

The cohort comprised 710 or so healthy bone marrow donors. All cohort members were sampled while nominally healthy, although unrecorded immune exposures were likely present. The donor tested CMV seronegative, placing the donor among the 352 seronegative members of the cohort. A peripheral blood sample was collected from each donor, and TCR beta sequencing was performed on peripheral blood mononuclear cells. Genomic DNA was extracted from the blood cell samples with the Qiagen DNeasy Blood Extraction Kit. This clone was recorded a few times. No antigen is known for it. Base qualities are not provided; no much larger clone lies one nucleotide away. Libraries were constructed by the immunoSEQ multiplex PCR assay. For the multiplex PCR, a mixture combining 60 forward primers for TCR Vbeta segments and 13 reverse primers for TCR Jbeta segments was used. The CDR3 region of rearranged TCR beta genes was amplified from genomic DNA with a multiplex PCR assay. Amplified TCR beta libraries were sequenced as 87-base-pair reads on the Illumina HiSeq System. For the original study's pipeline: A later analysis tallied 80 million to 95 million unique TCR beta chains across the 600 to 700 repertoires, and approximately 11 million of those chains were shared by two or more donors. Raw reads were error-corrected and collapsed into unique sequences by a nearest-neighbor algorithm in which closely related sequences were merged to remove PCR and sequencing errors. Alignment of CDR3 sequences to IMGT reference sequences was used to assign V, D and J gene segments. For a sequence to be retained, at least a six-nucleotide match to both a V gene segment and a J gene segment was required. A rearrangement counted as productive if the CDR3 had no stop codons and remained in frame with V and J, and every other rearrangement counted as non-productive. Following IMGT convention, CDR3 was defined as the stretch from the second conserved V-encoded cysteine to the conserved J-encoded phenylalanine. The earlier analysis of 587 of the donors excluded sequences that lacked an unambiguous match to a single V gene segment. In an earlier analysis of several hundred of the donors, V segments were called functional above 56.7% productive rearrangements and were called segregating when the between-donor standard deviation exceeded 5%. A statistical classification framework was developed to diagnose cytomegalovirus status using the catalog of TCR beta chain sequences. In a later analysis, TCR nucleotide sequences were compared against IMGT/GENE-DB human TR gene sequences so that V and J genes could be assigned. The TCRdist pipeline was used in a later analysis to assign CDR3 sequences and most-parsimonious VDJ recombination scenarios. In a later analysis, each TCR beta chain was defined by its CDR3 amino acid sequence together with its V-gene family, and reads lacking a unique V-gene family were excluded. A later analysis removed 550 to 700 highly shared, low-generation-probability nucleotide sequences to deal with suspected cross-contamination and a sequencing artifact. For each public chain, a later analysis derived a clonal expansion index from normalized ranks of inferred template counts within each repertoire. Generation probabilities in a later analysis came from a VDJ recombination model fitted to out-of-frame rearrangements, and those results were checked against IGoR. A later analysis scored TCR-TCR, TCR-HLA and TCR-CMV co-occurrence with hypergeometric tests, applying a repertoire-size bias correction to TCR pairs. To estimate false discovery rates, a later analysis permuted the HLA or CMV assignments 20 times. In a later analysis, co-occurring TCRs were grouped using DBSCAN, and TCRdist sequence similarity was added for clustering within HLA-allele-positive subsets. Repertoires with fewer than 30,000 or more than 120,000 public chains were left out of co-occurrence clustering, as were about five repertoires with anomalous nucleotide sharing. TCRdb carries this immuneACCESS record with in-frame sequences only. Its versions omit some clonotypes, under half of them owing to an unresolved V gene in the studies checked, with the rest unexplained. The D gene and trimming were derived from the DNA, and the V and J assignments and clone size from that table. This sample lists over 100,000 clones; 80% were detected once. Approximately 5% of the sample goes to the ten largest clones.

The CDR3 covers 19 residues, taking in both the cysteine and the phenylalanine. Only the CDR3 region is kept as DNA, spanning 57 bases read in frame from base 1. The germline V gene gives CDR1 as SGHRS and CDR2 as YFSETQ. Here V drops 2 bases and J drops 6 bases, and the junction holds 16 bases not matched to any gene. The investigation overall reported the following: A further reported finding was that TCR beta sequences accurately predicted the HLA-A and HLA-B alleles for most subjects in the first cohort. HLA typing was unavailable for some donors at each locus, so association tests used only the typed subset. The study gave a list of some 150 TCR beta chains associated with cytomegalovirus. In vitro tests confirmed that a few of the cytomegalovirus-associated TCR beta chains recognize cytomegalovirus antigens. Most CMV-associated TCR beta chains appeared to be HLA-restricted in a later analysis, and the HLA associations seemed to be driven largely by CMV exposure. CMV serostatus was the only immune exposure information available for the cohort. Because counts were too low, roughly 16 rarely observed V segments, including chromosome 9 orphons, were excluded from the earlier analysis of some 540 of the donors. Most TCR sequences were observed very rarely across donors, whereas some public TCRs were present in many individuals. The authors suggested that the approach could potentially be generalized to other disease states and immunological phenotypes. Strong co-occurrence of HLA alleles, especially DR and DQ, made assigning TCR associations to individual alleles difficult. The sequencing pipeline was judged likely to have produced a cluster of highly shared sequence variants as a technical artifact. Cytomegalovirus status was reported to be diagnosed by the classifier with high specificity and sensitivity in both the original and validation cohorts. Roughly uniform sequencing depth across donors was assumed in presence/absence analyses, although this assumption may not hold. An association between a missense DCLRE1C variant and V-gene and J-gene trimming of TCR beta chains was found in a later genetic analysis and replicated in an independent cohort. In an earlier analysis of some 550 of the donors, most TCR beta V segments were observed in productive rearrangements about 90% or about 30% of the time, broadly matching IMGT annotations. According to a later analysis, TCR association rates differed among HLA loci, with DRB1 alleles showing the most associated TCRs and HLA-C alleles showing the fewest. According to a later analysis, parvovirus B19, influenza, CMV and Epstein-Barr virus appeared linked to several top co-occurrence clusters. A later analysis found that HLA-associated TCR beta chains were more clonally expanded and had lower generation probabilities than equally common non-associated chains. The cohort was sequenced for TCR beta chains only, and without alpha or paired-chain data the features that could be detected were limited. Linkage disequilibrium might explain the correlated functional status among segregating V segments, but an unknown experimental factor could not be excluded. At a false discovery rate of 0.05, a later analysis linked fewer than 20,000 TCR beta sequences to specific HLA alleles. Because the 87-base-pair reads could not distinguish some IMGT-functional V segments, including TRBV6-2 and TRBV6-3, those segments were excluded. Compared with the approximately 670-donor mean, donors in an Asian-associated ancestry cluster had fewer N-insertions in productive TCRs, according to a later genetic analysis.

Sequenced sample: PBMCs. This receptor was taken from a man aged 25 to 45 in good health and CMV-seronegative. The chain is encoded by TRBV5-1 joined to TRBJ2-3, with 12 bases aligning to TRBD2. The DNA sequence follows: TGCGCCAGCAGCTTAGGACGGAGGGCTAGCGGGAGGGCCGCGGATACGCAGTATTTT. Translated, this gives CASSLGRRASGRAADTQYF.